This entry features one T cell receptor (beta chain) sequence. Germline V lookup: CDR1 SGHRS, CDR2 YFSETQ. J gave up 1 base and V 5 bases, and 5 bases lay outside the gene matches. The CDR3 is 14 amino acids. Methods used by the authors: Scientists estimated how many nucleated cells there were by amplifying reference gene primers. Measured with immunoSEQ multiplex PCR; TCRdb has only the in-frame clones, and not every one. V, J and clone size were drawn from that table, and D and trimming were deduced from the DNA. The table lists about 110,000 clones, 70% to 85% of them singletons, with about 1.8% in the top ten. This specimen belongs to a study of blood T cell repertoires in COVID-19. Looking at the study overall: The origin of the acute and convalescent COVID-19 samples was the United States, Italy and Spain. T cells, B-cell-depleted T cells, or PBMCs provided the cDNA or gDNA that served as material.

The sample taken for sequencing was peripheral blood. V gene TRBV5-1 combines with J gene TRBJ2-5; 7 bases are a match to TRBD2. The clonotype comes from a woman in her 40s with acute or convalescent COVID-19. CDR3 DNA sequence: TGCGCCAGCAGTTCCCTAGCGGTCCAAGAGACCCAGTACTTC. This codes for CASSSLAVQETQYF.